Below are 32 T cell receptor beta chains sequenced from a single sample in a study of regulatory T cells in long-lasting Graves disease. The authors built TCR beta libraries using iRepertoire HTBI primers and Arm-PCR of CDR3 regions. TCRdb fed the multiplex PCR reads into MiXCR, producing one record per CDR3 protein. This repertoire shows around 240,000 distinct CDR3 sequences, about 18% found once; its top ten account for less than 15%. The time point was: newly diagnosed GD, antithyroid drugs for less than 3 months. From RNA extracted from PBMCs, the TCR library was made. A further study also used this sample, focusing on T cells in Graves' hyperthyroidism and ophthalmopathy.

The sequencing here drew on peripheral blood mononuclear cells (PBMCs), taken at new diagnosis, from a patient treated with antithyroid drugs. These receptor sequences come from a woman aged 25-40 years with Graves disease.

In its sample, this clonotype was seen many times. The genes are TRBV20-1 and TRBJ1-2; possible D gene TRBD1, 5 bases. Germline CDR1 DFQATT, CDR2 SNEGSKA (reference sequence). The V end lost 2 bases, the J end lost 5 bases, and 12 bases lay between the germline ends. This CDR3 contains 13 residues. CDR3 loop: CSARMGERYGYTF. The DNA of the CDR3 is TGCAGTGCTAGAATGGGGGAGAGGTATGGCTACACCTTC.

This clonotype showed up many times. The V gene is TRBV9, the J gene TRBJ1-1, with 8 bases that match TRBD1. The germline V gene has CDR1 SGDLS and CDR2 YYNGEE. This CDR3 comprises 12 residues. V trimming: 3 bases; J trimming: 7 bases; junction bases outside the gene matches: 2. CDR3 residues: CASSADRGEAFF. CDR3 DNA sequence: TGTGCCAGCAGCGCAGACAGGGGTGAAGCTTTCTTT.

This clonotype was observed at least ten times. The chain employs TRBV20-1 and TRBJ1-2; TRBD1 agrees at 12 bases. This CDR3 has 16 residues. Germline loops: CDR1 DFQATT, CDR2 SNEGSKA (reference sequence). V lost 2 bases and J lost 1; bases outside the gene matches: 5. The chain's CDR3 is CSARTGTGGGNYGYTF. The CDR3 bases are TGCAGTGCTAGAACCGGGACAGGGGGCGGTAACTATGGCTACACCTTC.

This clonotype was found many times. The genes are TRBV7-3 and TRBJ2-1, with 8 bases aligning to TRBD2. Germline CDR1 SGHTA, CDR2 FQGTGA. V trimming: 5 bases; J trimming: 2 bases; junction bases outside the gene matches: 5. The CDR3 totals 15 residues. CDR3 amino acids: CASSPTGGAYNEQFF. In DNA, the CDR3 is TGTGCCAGCAGCCCGACCGGGGGGGCCTACAATGAGCAGTTCTTC.

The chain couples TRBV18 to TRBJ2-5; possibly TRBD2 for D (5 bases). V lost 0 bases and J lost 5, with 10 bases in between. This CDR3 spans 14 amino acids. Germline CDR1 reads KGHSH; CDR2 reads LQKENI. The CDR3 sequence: CASSPPSTGETQYF. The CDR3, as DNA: TGTGCCAGCTCACCACCGAGCACGGGGGAGACCCAGTACTTC.

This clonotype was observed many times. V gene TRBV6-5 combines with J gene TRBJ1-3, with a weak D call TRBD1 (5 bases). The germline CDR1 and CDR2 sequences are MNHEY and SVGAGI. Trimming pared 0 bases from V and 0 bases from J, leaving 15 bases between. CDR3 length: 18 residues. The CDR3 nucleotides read TGTGCCAGCAGTTACTCGATCCGTGGGGCCGACTCTGGAAACACCATATATTTT. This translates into CASSYSIRGADSGNTIYF.

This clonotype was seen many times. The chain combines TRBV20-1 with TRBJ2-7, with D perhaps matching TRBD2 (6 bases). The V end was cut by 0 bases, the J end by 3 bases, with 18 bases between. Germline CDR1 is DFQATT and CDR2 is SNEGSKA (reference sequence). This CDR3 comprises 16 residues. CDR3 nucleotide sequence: TGCAGTGCTAGAGATCGCGGCGGGGTTGGGGTCTACGAGCAGTACTTC. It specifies CSARDRGGVGVYEQYF.

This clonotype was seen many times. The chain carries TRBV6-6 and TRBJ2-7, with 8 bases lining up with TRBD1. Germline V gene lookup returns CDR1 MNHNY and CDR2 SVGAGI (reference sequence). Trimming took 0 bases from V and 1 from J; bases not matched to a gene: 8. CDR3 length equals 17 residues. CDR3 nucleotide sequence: TGTGCCAGCAGTTACTCGTTCGGGACAGGTATGTCCTACGAGCAGTACTTC. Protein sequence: CASSYSFGTGMSYEQYF.

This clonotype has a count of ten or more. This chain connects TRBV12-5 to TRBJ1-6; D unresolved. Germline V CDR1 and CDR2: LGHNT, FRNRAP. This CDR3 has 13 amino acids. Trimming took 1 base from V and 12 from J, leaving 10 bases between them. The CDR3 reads CASGLGPLLPLHF. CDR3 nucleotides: TGTGCTAGTGGTTTGGGACCCCTCTTACCCCTCCACTTT.

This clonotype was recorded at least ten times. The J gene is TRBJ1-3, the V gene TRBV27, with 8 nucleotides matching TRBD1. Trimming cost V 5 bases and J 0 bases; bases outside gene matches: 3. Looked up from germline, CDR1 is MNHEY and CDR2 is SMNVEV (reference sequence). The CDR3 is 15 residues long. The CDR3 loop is CASSPDRASGNTIYF. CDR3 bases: TGTGCCAGCAGTCCGGACAGGGCCTCTGGAAACACCATATATTTT.

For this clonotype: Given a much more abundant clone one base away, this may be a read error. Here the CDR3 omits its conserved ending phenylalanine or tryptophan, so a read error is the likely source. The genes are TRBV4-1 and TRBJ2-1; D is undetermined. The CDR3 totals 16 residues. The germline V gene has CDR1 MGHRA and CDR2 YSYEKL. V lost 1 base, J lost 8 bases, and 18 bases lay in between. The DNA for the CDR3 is TGCGCCAGCAGCCAAGGCTTTGGACCAGACGGCCATGAGCAGTTCCTC. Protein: CASSQGFGPDGHEQFL.

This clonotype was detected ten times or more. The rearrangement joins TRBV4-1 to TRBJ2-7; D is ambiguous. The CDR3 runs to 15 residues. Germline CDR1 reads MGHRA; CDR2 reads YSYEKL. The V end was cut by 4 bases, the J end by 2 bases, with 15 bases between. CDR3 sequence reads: CASSPFGTGAYEQYF. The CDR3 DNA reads TGCGCCAGCAGCCCCTTCGGAACTGGGGCCTACGAGCAGTACTTC.

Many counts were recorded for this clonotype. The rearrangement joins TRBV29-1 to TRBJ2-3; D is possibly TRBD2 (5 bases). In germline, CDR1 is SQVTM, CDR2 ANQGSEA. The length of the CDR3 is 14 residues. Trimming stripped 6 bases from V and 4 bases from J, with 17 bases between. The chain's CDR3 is CSVASDGGADTQYF. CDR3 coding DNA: TGCAGCGTGGCGAGCGATGGAGGAGCAGATACGCAGTATTTT.

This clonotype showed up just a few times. The CDR3 reads CASEGGGYDTQYF. Here the CDR3 DNA reads TGTGCCAGCGAGGGGGGGGGGTACGATACGCAGTATTTT. J is TRBJ2-3 and V is TRBV6-2 or TRBV6-3; perhaps TRBD2 as D (7 bases). The CDR3 sequence is 13 residues long. Trimming shortened V by 8 bases and J by 6 bases, and 15 bases separated the two germline ends. Germline assignment: CDR1 MNHEY and CDR2 SVGEGT.

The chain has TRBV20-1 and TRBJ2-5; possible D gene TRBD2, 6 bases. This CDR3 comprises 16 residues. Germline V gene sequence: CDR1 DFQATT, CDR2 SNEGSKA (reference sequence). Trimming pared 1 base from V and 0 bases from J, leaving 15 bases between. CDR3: CSARAGESLYQETQYF. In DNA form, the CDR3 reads TGCAGTGCTAGAGCGGGGGAATCCCTGTACCAAGAGACCCAGTACTTC.

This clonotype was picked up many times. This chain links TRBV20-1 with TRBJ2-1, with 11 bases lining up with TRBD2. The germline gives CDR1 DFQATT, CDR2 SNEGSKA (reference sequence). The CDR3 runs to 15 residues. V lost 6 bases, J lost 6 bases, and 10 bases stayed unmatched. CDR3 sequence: CSAPTSGDQSNEQFF. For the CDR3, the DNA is TGCAGTGCACCGACTAGCGGGGATCAAAGCAATGAGCAGTTCTTC.

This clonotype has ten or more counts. The CDR3 loop is CASSRDRERHQPQHF. In nucleotides, the CDR3 is TGTGCCAGCAGCCGGGACAGGGAGAGGCATCAGCCCCAGCATTTT. The chain links TRBV27 to TRBJ1-5; 9 bases are a match to TRBD1. CDR1 and CDR2 (germline): MNHEY, SMNVEV (reference sequence). This CDR3 comprises 15 residues. V lost 6 bases to trimming and J lost 5 bases; unmatched junction nucleotides: 8.

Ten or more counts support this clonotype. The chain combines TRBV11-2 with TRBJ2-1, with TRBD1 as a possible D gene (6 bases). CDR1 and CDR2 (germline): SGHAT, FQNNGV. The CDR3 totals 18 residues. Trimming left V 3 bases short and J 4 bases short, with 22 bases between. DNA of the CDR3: TGTGCCAGCAGCTTCGCCCACAGGGTGGGGGAGTTATACAATGAGCAGTTCTTC. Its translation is CASSFAHRVGELYNEQFF.

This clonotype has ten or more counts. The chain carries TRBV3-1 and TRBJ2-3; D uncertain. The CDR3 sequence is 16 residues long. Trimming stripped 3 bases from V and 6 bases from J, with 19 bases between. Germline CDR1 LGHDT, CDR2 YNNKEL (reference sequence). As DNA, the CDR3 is TGTGCCAGCAGCCACCACCGGACGGTCACAGCCGATACGCAGTATTTT. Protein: CASSHHRTVTADTQYF.

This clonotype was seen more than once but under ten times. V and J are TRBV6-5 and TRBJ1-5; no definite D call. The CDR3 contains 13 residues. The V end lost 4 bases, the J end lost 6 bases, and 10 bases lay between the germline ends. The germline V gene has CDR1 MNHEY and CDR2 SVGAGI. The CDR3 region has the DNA TGTGCCAGCAGTTCATACCCCTTTCAGCCCCAGCATTTT. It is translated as CASSSYPFQPQHF.

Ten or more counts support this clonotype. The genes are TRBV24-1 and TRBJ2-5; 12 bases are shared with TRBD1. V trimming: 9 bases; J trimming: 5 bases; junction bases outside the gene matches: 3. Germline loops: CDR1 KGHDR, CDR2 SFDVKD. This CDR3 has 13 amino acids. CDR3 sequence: CATGTGGEETQYF. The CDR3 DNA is TGTGCCACCGGGACAGGGGGCGAGGAGACCCAGTACTTC.

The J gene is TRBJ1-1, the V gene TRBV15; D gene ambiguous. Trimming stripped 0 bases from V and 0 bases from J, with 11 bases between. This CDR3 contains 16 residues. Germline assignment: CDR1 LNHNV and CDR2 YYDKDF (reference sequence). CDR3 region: CATSRDQAAVNTEAFF. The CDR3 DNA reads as TGTGCCACCAGCAGAGATCAAGCGGCCGTGAACACTGAAGCTTTCTTT.

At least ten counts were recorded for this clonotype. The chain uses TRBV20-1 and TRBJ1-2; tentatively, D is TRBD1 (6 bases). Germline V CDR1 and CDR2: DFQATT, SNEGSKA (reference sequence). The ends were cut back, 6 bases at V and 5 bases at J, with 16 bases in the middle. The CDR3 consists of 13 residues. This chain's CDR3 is CSATIQGLYGYTF. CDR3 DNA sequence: TGCAGTGCAACAATTCAGGGGTTATATGGCTACACCTTC.

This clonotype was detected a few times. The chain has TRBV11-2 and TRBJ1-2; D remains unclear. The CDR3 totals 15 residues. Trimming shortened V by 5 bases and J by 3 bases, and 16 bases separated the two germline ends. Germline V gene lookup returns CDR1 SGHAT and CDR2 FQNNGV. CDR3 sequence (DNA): TGTGCCAGCAGCCCGGAAGAGGGCCTATACTATGGCTACACCTTC. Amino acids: CASSPEEGLYYGYTF.

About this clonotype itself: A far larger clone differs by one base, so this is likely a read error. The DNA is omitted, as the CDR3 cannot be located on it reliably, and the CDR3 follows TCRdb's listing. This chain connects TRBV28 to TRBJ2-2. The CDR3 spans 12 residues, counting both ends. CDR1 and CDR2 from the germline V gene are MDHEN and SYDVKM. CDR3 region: CASSFGAGELFF.

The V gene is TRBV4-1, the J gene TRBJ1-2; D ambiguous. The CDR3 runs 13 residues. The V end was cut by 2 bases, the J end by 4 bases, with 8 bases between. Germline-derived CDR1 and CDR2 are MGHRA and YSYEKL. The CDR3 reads CASSQRYIYGYTF. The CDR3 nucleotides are TGCGCCAGCAGCCAACGGTATATCTATGGCTACACCTTC.

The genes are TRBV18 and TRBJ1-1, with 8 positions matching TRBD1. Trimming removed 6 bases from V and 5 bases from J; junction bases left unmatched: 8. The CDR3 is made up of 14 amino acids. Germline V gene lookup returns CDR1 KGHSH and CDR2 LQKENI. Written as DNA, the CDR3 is TGTGCCAGCTCGCCAGACAGGGGTAGTACTGAAGCTTTCTTT. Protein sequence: CASSPDRGSTEAFF.

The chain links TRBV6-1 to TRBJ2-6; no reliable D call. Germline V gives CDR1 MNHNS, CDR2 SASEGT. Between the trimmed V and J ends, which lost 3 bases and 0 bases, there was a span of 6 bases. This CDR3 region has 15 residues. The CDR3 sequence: CASSERRSGANVLTF. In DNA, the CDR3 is TGTGCCAGCAGTGAGCGGCGCTCTGGGGCCAACGTCCTGACTTTC.

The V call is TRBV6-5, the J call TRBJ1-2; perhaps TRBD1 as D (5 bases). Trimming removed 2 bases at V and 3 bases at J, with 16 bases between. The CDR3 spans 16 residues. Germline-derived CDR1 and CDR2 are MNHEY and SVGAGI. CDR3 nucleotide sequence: TGTGCCAGCAGTTACATACAGGAAACTGATCACTATGGCTACACCTTC. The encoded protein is CASSYIQETDHYGYTF.

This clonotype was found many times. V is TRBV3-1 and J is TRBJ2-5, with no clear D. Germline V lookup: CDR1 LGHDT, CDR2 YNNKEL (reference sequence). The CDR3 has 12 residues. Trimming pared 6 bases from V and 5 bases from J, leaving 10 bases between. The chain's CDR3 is CASRYSDETQYF. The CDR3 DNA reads TGTGCCAGCAGATATAGTGACGAGACCCAGTACTTC.

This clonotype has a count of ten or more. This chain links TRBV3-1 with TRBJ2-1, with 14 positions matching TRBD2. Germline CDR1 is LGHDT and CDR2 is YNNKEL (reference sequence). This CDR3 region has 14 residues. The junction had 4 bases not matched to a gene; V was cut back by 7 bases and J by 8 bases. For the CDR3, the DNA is TGTGCCAGCACGGGACTAGCGGGGGACGATGAGCAGTTCTTC. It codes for CASTGLAGDDEQFF.

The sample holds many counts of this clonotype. CDR3: CSAKQGETQYF. CDR3 coding DNA: TGCAGTGCGAAACAGGGGGAGACCCAGTACTTC. This rearrangement joins TRBV20-1 to TRBJ2-5; 7 bases are shared with TRBD1. Germline V CDR1 and CDR2: DFQATT, SNEGSKA (reference sequence). The CDR3 extends over 11 amino acids. Germline trimming cut 6 bases from V and 5 bases from J; bases unmatched to any gene: 3.